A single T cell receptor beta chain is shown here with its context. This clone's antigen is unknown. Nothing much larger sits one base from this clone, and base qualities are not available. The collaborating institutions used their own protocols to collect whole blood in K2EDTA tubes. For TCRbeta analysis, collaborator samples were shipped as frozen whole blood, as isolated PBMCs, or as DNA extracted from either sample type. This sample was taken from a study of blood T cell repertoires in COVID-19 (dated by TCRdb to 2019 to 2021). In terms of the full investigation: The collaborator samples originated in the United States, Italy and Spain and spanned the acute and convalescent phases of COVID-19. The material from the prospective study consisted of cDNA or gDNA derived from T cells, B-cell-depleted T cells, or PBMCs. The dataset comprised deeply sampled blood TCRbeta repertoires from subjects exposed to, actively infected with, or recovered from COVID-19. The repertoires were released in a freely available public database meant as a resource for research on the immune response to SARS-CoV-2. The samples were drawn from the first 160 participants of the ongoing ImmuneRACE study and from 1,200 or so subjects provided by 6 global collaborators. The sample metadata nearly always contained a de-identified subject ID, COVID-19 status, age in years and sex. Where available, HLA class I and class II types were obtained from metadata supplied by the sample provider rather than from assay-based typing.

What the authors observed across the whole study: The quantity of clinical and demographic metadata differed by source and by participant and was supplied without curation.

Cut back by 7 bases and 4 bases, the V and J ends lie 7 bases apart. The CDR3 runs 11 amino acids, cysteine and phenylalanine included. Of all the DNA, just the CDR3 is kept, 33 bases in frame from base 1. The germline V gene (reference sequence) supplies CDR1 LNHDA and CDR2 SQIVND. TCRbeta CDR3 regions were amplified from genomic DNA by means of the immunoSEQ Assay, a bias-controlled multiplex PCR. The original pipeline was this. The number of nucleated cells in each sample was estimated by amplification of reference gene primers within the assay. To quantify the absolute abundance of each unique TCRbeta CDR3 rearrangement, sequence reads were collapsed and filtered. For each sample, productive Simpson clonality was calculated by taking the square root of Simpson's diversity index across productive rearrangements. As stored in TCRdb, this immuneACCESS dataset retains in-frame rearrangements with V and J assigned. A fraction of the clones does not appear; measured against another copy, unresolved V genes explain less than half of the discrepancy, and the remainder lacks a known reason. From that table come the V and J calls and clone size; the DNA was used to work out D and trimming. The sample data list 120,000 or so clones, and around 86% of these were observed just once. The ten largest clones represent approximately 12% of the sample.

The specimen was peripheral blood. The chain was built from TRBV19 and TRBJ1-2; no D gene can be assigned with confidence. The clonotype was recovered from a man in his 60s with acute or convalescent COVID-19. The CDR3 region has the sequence CASTGIYGYTF. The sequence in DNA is TGTGCCAGTACAGGCATCTATGGCTACACCTTC.